This T cell receptor (beta chain) was identified in a study of T cell clones after liver transplantation. In the study overall: Patients counted as tolerant after at least one year off all immunosuppression, enzymes not exceeding twice normal.

Overall study results and limits: A significant post-transplant drop in circulating graft-donor-reactive CD4 TCRbeta sequences occurred in most of the 8 subjects.

Profiled with immunoSEQ multiplex PCR; TCRdb holds only in-frame clones, not every one. The sample holds roughly 100,000 clones; 82% are singletons and the top ten take approximately 0.93%. At least ten counts were recorded for this clone. Its antigen remains unknown. The sequence was collected from a human donor who received a liver transplant. The input for sequencing was CD4+ T cells from blood, taken before liver transplant.

The CDR3 DNA reads as TGTGCCAGCAACTCCGGGAGCCATCAGCCCCAGCATTTT. Translated, it gives CASNSGSHQPQHF. This chain uses TRBV2 with TRBJ1-5, with D unresolved. CDR3 size: 13 residues. Trimming pared 7 bases from V and 5 bases from J, leaving 12 bases between. Germline lookup yields CDR1 SNHLY and CDR2 FYNNEI.